This TCR beta chain was recorded in a study of control samples from healthy donors and cancer patients. Only in-frame clones appear in the TCRdb table, and some are missing; sequencing was by immunoSEQ multiplex PCR. The sample gives 95,000 to 100,000 clones, approximately 82% of which show up once; 1.5% to 2% is in the top ten. V was shortened by 3 bases and J by 0 bases, with 21 bases between the two germline ends. Germline V gives CDR1 KGHDR, CDR2 SFDVKD. This CDR3 is 19 amino acids long. The clonotype originates from a man aged 60 to 75 in good health. The sequencing input was blood. The chain couples TRBV24-1 to TRBJ2-3, with D perhaps TRBD1 or TRBD2 (5 bases each). In nucleotides, the CDR3 is TGTGCCACCAGTGATCCTGGGGACCTAAGCTCGGGGAGCACAGATACGCAGTATTTT. Encoded protein: CATSDPGDLSSGSTDTQYF.